Listed below are T cell receptor beta chains from one sample, sequenced in a study of glioma-infiltrating T cells. TCRdb passed the multiplex PCR reads through MiXCR, listing each CDR3 protein once. The table has under 150,000 distinct CDR3 sequences, about two fifths seen once; the top ten hold roughly 20%. Material: glioma tissue, nonneoplastic brain tissue, or PBMCs (not recorded which). Receptors originate from a human donor with low-grade glioma or glioblastoma, undergoing nonglioma brain surgery, or in good health (not recorded which). CDR3s include the opening cysteine and the closing phenylalanine or tryptophan. Some rows mark clone size as missing; the rest say once, few, many or name a class of expanded clone.

J | size | V | CDR3
TRBJ2-3 | - | TRBV3-1 | CASSASGTGTDTQYF
TRBJ1-4 | - | TRBV10-3 | CAISESRQATNEKLFF
TRBJ2-5 | - | TRBV6-5 | CATRSRLAGDRETQYF
TRBJ1-2 | many | TRBV6-1 | CASKRDRNYGYTF
TRBJ2-1 | - | TRBV6-1 | CASSPIDSSYNEQFF
TRBJ2-5 | - | TRBV6-1 | CASSLSGGQETQYF
TRBJ2-3 | - | TRBV2 | CASSEASSSGRATDTQYF
TRBJ2-3 | few | TRBV5-6 | CASSQLNADTQYF
TRBJ2-7 | few | TRBV6-2/TRBV6-3 | CASTQAPTLVQYF
TRBJ1-5 | - | TRBV4-1 | CASSQAIRGNQPQHF
TRBJ1-1 | - | TRBV6-4 | CASSASAGTANTEAFF
TRBJ2-3 | - | TRBV28 | CASRGTGRSTDTQYF
TRBJ1-6 | few | TRBV6-1 | CASSEMASSPLHF
TRBJ2-3 | - | TRBV25-1 | CASSESGRGTDTQYF
TRBJ2-7 | - | TRBV6-1 | CTSSSDRGLAQYF
TRBJ1-1 | - | TRBV7-8 | CASSVRTGVITEAFF
TRBJ2-7 | once | TRBV7-9 | CASSLGGLRSYEQYF
TRBJ1-2 | - | TRBV20-1 | CSAYDSTYGYTF
TRBJ1-2 | - | TRBV27 | CASSSPKAGEFYGYTF
TRBJ1-2 | few | TRBV4-2 | CASSLGTGGNYGYTF